The source of this T cell receptor (beta chain) is a study of T cell responses to AZD1222 COVID-19 vaccine. Study-level findings and limits: Unmutated variant regions are reportedly the target of nearly half of TCRs that are spike-specific. White British ancestry dominated among donors, who included more females, and clonal diversity was possibly underestimated. Breadth and depth of Spike-specific TCRs rose after two AZD1222 doses.

Details on this clone: Its antigen is as yet unknown.

The assay was immunoSEQ multiplex PCR, and TCRdb's table has in-frame clones only and misses some. Of some 130,000 clones listed, 93% are singletons. This clonotype was sampled from an adult in good health. Here the sequenced sample was peripheral blood, taken on day 0 of AZD1222 vaccination.

The CDR3 here is CASSLWTSEKGQFF. CDR3 nucleotides: TGTGCCAGCAGTTTATGGACTAGCGAGAAAGGGCAGTTCTTC. The V gene is TRBV28, the J gene TRBJ2-1, with 8 bases fitting TRBD2. With V trimmed by 0 bases and J by 12 bases, 7 bases remained unmatched. This CDR3 comprises 14 residues. Germline values: CDR1 MDHEN, CDR2 SYDVKM. The variable domain in full, completed from reference TRBV28 and TRBJ2-1, reads DVKVTQSSRYLVKRTGEKVFLECVQDMDHENMFWYRQDPGLGLRLIYFSYDVKMKEKGDIPEGYSVSREKKERFSLILESASTNQTSMYLCASSLWTSEKGQFFGPGTRLTVL.